This T cell receptor (beta chain) was identified during a study of T cell responses to AZD1222 COVID-19 vaccine. About the research overall: Second-dose intervals of approximately 4 or approximately 12 weeks were pooled.

Clones were sequenced by immunoSEQ multiplex PCR, and TCRdb holds only the in-frame ones, with some missing. The sample includes over 80,000 clones, around 91% of them seen just once. V lost 3 bases and J 7 bases, leaving 10 bases between the germline ends. The CDR3 covers 13 residues. The germline V gene encodes CDR1 LNHDA and CDR2 SQIVND (reference sequence). Study-wide points: Seropositive at baseline were only a handful of AZD1222 recipients. A rise in Spike-specific TCR breadth and depth followed two AZD1222 doses. White British donors predominated, females outnumbered males, and clonal diversity was possibly underestimated.

As to this clone: Its target is unknown.

Here the sequenced sample was peripheral blood, taken on day 0 of AZD1222 vaccination. The rearrangement joins TRBV19 to TRBJ2-1, with no clear D. This clonotype was obtained from an adult in good health. The CDR3 region is CASSILLGNEQFF. DNA for the CDR3: TGTGCCAGTAGTATCCTTCTCGGTAATGAGCAGTTCTTC.